This T cell receptor beta chain is from a study of shared clonotypes between healthy human individuals. Across the study: For every donor, three CD4 naive, three CD4 memory, two CD8 naive and one CD8 memory plates were used.

Data came from immunoSEQ multiplex PCR; TCRdb stores just in-frame clones and leaves some out. This table has under 1,900,000 clones, 98% appearing once. Germline CDR1 reads SGDLS; CDR2 reads YYNGEE. V was trimmed by 0 bases and J by 4 bases, leaving 14 bases between them. CDR3 length: 15 amino acids. The sample was naive CD4+ T cells sorted from blood. The subset: CD45RA+ positively selected. The chain combines TRBV9 with TRBJ2-7; D call uncertain. The origin of this receptor is a man in his thirties or forties in good health. Written as DNA, the CDR3 is TGTGCCAGCAGCGTAGATCAGGACCGATCTTACGAGCAGTACTTC. It specifies CASSVDQDRSYEQYF.